The rows below give T cell receptor beta chains drawn from one sample of a study of a mutant IDH1 vaccine in newly diagnosed glioma. Sequencing was performed with immunoSEQ multiplex PCR; in TCRdb, only in-frame clones are kept and a portion is missing. The sample carries 35,000 to 45,000 clones, about four fifths recorded once. No antigens are known for them. The input for sequencing was peripheral blood mononuclear cells (PBMCs), taken from a glioma patient whose treatment included an IDH1 peptide vaccine. Receptor source: a woman aged 30 to 39 with glioma. Some clones in this sample may be carry-over from other donors' samples. CDR3s include the opening cysteine and the closing phenylalanine or tryptophan. D genes are given only for firm matches. Part of the rows lack a size; the others show once, few, many or a class for expanded clones.

.	TRBJ1-1	.	TRBV25-1	CAIRTGVNTEAFF	TGTGCCATCAGAACGGGGGTGAACACTGAAGCTTTCTTT
.	TRBJ2-1	TRBD2	TRBV18	CASSSLTSGRGNEQFF	TGTGCCAGCTCATCTTTGACTAGCGGGAGGGGGAATGAGCAGTTCTTC
.	TRBJ2-7	TRBD1	TRBV7-6	CASSTRQGAYEQYF	TGTGCCAGCAGCACCCGACAGGGAGCCTACGAGCAGTACTTC
few	TRBJ1-1	.	TRBV7-3	CASSPTGQNTEAFF	TGTGCCAGCAGCCCAACGGGACAGAACACTGAAGCTTTCTTT
.	TRBJ1-3	.	TRBV9	CASSVDGNTIYF	TGTGCCAGCAGCGTAGATGGAAACACCATATATTTT
.	TRBJ2-7	.	TRBV7-2	CASSLGLGSYEQYF	TGTGCCAGCAGCTTAGGGCTCGGATCCTACGAGCAGTACTTC
.	TRBJ1-2	.	TRBV15	CATSGPTMDGYTF	TGTGCCACCAGCGGACCTACGATGGATGGCTACACCTTC
.	TRBJ2-2	.	TRBV5-1	CASSLVSGSNTGELFF	TGCGCCAGCAGCTTGGTCTCAGGGTCGAACACCGGGGAGCTGTTTTTT
.	TRBJ1-1	TRBD1	TRBV5-1	CASSLVALRQGGNTEAFF	TGCGCCAGCAGCTTGGTGGCCCTTCGACAGGGGGGGAACACTGAAGCTTTCTTT
.	TRBJ1-2	.	TRBV5-1	CASSLGGIGYTF	TGCGCCAGCAGCTTAGGAGGGATTGGCTACACCTTC
.	TRBJ2-7	TRBD1	TRBV27	CASGAGQAYEQYF	TGTGCCAGCGGTGCGGGACAGGCCTACGAGCAGTACTTC
.	TRBJ2-7	TRBD2	TRBV7-2	CASSLASSGSYEQYF	TGTGCCAGCAGCTTAGCCAGTAGCGGGTCCTACGAGCAGTACTTC
.	TRBJ1-5	.	TRBV15	CATSSPGGGSQPQHF	TGTGCCACCAGCTCCCCCGGGGGGGGAAGTCAGCCCCAGCATTTT
.	TRBJ1-1	TRBD1	TRBV19	CGTGDMNTEAFF	TGTGGGACAGGCGATATGAACACTGAAGCTTTCTTT
.	TRBJ1-3	TRBD1	TRBV15	CATSSLQGRDGNTIYF	TGTGCCACCAGCAGCCTACAGGGGCGCGATGGAAACACCATATATTTT
few	TRBJ2-4	.	TRBV5-8	CASSLRWGNRAFGKNIQYF	TGTGCCAGCAGCCTTCGGTGGGGCAACAGGGCTTTCGGCAAAAACATTCAGTACTTC
.	TRBJ2-5	.	TRBV5-6	CASSLGQGMKETQYF	TGTGCCAGCAGCTTAGGGCAGGGGATGAAAGAGACCCAGTACTTC
.	TRBJ2-5	.	TRBV5-1	CASSLGAQETQYF	TGCGCCAGCAGCTTAGGGGCCCAAGAGACCCAGTACTTC
.	TRBJ1-1	.	TRBV7-3	CASSFGGGTEAFF	TGTGCCAGCAGCTTCGGGGGTGGCACTGAAGCTTTCTTT
.	TRBJ2-1	.	TRBV20-1	CSARETNEQFF	TGCAGTGCTCGAGAGACGAATGAGCAGTTCTTC
.	TRBJ1-2	.	TRBV19	CASSIARVGVNYGYTF	TGTGCCAGTAGTATAGCCCGGGTAGGGGTGAACTATGGCTACACCTTC
.	TRBJ1-3	.	TRBV28	CASSLLDRWGNTIYF	TGTGCCAGCAGTTTGCTGGACCGGTGGGGAAACACCATATATTTT
.	TRBJ2-1	.	TRBV6-1	CASSDRGRKFF	TGTGCCAGCAGTGATCGGGGGAGAAAGTTCTTC
medium-sized	TRBJ2-7	.	TRBV29-1	CSVAGHFGASYEQYF	TGCAGCGTCGCCGGACATTTTGGGGCCTCCTACGAGCAGTACTTC
.	TRBJ2-3	.	TRBV7-9	CASSPPRRAEDTQYF	TGTGCCAGCAGCCCCCCCCGCAGGGCCGAAGATACGCAGTATTTT
.	TRBJ2-7	.	TRBV6-5	CASQSGNIYEQYF	TGTGCCAGCCAATCCGGCAACATCTACGAGCAGTACTTC
.	TRBJ2-1	.	TRBV20-1	CSAGENEQFF	TGCAGTGCGGGAGAAAATGAGCAGTTCTTC
.	TRBJ2-7	.	TRBV2	CASSLRGESNYEQYF	TGTGCCAGCAGTCTTAGGGGGGAGTCGAATTACGAGCAGTACTTC
.	TRBJ2-7	TRBD1	TRBV7-8	CASSPRQGSYEQYF	TGTGCCAGCAGCCCGAGACAGGGCTCCTACGAGCAGTACTTC
.	TRBJ2-7	TRBD1	TRBV9	CASSDRDRSYEQYF	TGTGCCAGCAGCGACCGGGACAGATCCTACGAGCAGTACTTC
.	TRBJ2-1	.	TRBV13	CASSFTGGAHNEQFF	TGTGCCAGCAGCTTCACTGGGGGGGCTCACAATGAGCAGTTCTTC
.	TRBJ2-7	TRBD1	TRBV12-5	CASGLVLPGQGTHHF	TGTGCTAGTGGTTTGGTACTCCCGGGACAGGGAACCCATCACTTC
.	TRBJ2-3	.	TRBV29-1	CSVVGPTTDTQYF	TGCAGCGTTGTAGGCCCGACCACAGATACGCAGTATTTT
.	TRBJ1-1	TRBD1	TRBV19	CASSSTTGGQTEAFF	TGTGCCAGTAGTTCTACCACAGGGGGCCAGACTGAAGCTTTCTTT
.	TRBJ2-4	.	TRBV28	CASSLRQAAFGKNIQYF	TGTGCCAGCAGTTTGCGACAGGCCGCCTTCGGCAAAAACATTCAGTACTTC
.	TRBJ1-4	.	TRBV6-5	CASSRSRFGEKLFF	TGTGCCAGCAGTAGGAGCAGGTTTGGGGAAAAACTGTTTTTT
.	TRBJ2-1	TRBD1	TRBV6-5	CASQRGDRGANEQFF	TGTGCCAGCCAGAGGGGGGACAGGGGGGCCAATGAGCAGTTCTTC
.	TRBJ2-7	.	TRBV27	CASSPGRDSYEQYF	TGTGCCAGCAGTCCCGGACGGGACTCCTACGAGCAGTACTTC
.	TRBJ2-1	.	TRBV4-1	CASSPKGAVDYNEQFF	TGCGCCAGCAGCCCCAAGGGAGCGGTGGATTACAATGAGCAGTTCTTC
.	TRBJ1-2	.	TRBV19	CASSIGDGRDGYTF	TGTGCCAGTAGTATAGGAGATGGGAGAGACGGCTACACCTTC
.	TRBJ2-1	.	TRBV2	CASSDQALHYKNEQFF	TGTGCCAGCAGTGATCAGGCCCTCCACTACAAGAATGAGCAGTTCTTC
.	TRBJ2-1	TRBD2	TRBV7-2	CASSFGLAGGPALNEQFF	TGTGCCAGCAGCTTTGGGCTAGCGGGAGGGCCTGCTCTCAATGAGCAGTTCTTC
.	TRBJ2-1	.	TRBV6-6	CASRGMGDLYNEQFF	TGTGCCAGCAGGGGGATGGGGGACTTATACAATGAGCAGTTCTTC
.	TRBJ2-5	TRBD1	TRBV9	CASSVETGRRETQYF	TGTGCCAGCAGCGTAGAGACAGGGCGGCGAGAGACCCAGTACTTC
.	TRBJ2-2	TRBD1	TRBV10-1	CASSESTGQSWTGELFF	TGCGCCAGCAGTGAGTCGACGGGACAGTCCTGGACCGGGGAGCTGTTTTTT
.	TRBJ2-5	.	TRBV10-1	CASREVTGETQYF	TGCGCCAGCCGAGAAGTGACAGGAGAGACCCAGTACTTC
.	TRBJ2-1	.	TRBV4-1	CASSPGGGDNEQFF	TGCGCCAGCAGCCCCGGCGGCGGCGACAATGAGCAGTTCTTC
.	TRBJ1-1	.	TRBV5-4	CASSDLGTVNTEAFF	TGTGCCAGCAGCGACCTCGGGACGGTTAACACTGAAGCTTTCTTT
.	TRBJ1-5	.	TRBV7-9	CASSLGSPSGNQPQHF	TGTGCCAGCAGCTTAGGATCGCCGTCTGGCAATCAGCCCCAGCATTTT
few	TRBJ1-1	.	TRBV6-5	CASSYRPPEQAFF	TGTGCCAGCAGTTACAGGCCCCCAGAGCAAGCTTTCTTT
.	TRBJ2-5	.	TRBV9	CASSVGNPGETQYF	TGTGCCAGCAGCGTAGGCAATCCCGGGGAGACCCAGTACTTC
.	TRBJ2-1	TRBD2	TRBV19	CASRTSGFLGAYNEQFF	TGTGCCAGTAGGACTAGCGGGTTCCTTGGGGCCTACAATGAGCAGTTCTTC
.	TRBJ1-2	.	TRBV5-6	CASSFGSGYTF	TGTGCCAGCAGCTTTGGGAGCGGCTACACCTTC
.	TRBJ2-1	TRBD2	TRBV9	CASSLQRGSYNEQFF	TGTGCCAGCAGCCTCCAGCGGGGCTCCTACAATGAGCAGTTCTTC
few	TRBJ1-1	.	TRBV25-1	CASSRGGIRTEAFF	TGTGCCAGCAGTCGAGGGGGAATTAGGACTGAAGCTTTCTTT
few	TRBJ1-5	.	TRBV11-3	CASSYSRAQHF	TGTGCCAGCAGCTACTCCCGGGCCCAGCATTTT
.	TRBJ2-5	TRBD2	TRBV29-1	CSVARPGLAQETQYF	TGCAGCGTTGCAAGACCGGGACTAGCCCAAGAGACCCAGTACTTC